Each of the 21 T cell receptor beta chains below was sequenced from the same sample in a study of blood T cell repertoires in COVID-19. Here immunoSEQ multiplex PCR was the method, and the copy in TCRdb shows in-frame clones only, minus some. The profile shows approximately 150,000 clones, roughly nine tenths of them singletons. The sample taken for sequencing was peripheral blood. Source of these receptors: a human donor with COVID-19, enrolled during active disease. The donor label of this sample is uncertain.

The chain couples TRBV11-2 to TRBJ1-2, with 7 bases lining up with TRBD1. Trimming cost V 5 bases and J 4 bases; bases outside gene matches: 4. The length of the CDR3 is 13 residues. From germline, CDR1 is SGHAT and CDR2 FQNNGV. The CDR3 coding sequence is TGTGCCAGCAGCGGGACAGAGGGCTATGGCTACACCTTC. It yields the protein CASSGTEGYGYTF.

The rearrangement uses TRBV28 and TRBJ2-1; D is undetermined. Germline CDR1 reads MDHEN; CDR2 reads SYDVKM. Deletions cut 2 bases from V and 8 bases from J, with 7 bases between. This CDR3 has 12 residues. The DNA of the CDR3 is TGTGCCAGCAGTTTAAGACTGGATGAGCAGTTCTTC. This codes for CASSLRLDEQFF.

This clone was detected once. The V gene is TRBV19, the J gene TRBJ1-1, with 10 positions matching TRBD1. Trimming at V came to 10 bases and at J to 7 bases, leaving 12 bases not matched to a gene. Germline lookup yields CDR1 LNHDA and CDR2 SQIVND (reference sequence). This CDR3 region has 14 residues. The CDR3 nucleotides are TGTGCCACCAGTCCAGACAGGGGGCTCGGTGAAGCTTTCTTT. It encodes CATSPDRGLGEAFF.

Here the CDR3 reads CASSQSGLWTYEQYF. CDR3 bases: TGTGCCAGCAGCCAATCGGGACTGTGGACTTACGAGCAGTACTTC. The chain joins TRBV2 to TRBJ2-7, with D maybe TRBD2 (6 bases). The V gene's germline CDR1 is SNHLY and CDR2 FYNNEI. V gave up 6 bases and J gave up 4 bases, with 19 bases separating them. The CDR3 totals 15 residues.

The CDR3, as DNA: TGTGCCAGCAGTTCTCCACTAGCGGGGGGGAAGAATGAGCAGTTCTTC. Protein product: CASSSPLAGGKNEQFF. The chain has TRBV6-2 or TRBV6-3 and TRBJ2-1; 13 bases align to TRBD2. V lost 4 bases, J lost 7 bases, and 7 bases stayed unmatched. The CDR3 covers 16 residues. CDR1 and CDR2 from the germline V gene are MNHEY and SVGEGT.

CDR3 nucleotide sequence: TGCGCCAGCAGCTCGAAGACAGAGTTGGACACTGAAGCTTTCTTT. It codes for CASSSKTELDTEAFF. The chain couples TRBV5-1 to TRBJ1-1; TRBD1 is a possible D gene (5 bases). The CDR3 covers 15 residues. From germline, CDR1 is SGHRS and CDR2 YFSETQ. V was cut by 3 bases and J by 3 bases, with 15 bases left in between.

The CDR3 spells CASSTGTGGDTGELFF. CDR3 coding DNA: TGTGCCAGCAGCACAGGGACAGGGGGCGACACCGGGGAGCTGTTTTTT. This chain uses TRBV7-6 with TRBJ2-2; TRBD1 aligns across 12 bases. V lost 5 bases and J lost 3; bases outside the gene matches: 4. CDR3 size: 16 residues. CDR1 and CDR2 from the germline V gene are SGHVS and FNYEAQ.

The chain combines TRBV11-3 with TRBJ2-3; 7 bases align to TRBD1. The CDR3 loop spans 16 amino acids. CDR1 and CDR2 (germline): SGHNT, YENEEA. Trimming cost V 3 bases and J 1 base; bases outside gene matches: 7. Written as DNA, the CDR3 is TGTGCCAGCAGCTTGAGGTTAGGGGGCCGCACAGATACGCAGTATTTT. Translation gives CASSLRLGGRTDTQYF. Looking up the rest from reference TRBV11-3 and TRBJ2-3 gives the full variable domain: EAGVVQSPRYKIIEKKQPVAFWCNPISGHNTLYWYLQNLGQGPELLIRYENEEAVDDSQLPKDRFSAERLKGVDSTLKIQPAELGDSAVYLCASSLRLGGRTDTQYFGPGTRLTVL.

The chain is built from TRBV5-4 and TRBJ1-5; a weak D match, TRBD1 (6 bases). This CDR3 has 13 residues. Per germline, CDR1 SGHNT and CDR2 YYREEE (reference sequence). V dropped 3 bases and J dropped 7 bases, with 11 bases sitting between them. The CDR3 spells CASSSSGEQPQHF. In DNA, the CDR3 is TGTGCCAGCAGCTCGTCAGGGGAACAGCCCCAGCATTTT.

This clone was detected only a few times. The rearrangement links TRBV3-1 (or the pseudogene TRBV3-2) to TRBJ1-6; 8 nucleotides agree with TRBD1. With 5 bases clipped from V and 8 bases from J, the junction kept 2 bases outside the gene matches. CDR3 length equals 13 residues. CDR1 LGHDT and CDR2 YNNKEL come from the germline V gene (reference sequence). The CDR3 reads CASSSTGDSPLHF. The CDR3 nucleotides read TGTGCCAGCAGCTCGACAGGGGATTCACCCCTCCACTTT.

The rearrangement joins TRBV3-1 (or the pseudogene TRBV3-2) to TRBJ1-3; D unclear. The ends were cut back, 0 bases at V and 1 base at J, with 7 bases in the middle. Germline CDR1 is LGHDT and CDR2 is YNNKEL (reference sequence). The CDR3 is made up of 15 amino acids. The CDR3 is CASSQDYQSGNTIYF. CDR3 DNA sequence: TGTGCCAGCAGCCAAGATTACCAGTCTGGAAACACCATATATTTT.

The chain combines TRBV6-1 with TRBJ2-5; 10 nucleotides agree with TRBD1. V lost 1 base, J lost 6 bases, and 5 bases stayed unmatched. Germline CDR1 and CDR2: MNHNS and SASEGT. The length of the CDR3 is 15 residues. Written as DNA, the CDR3 is TGTGCCAGCAGTGAAGTGGGACAGGGGAGGAAGACCCAGTACTTC. Protein sequence: CASSEVGQGRKTQYF.

This rearrangement joins TRBV19 to TRBJ2-2; 8 bases line up with TRBD1. CDR1 and CDR2 (germline): LNHDA, SQIVND (reference sequence). Unmatched junction bases numbered 7, after V lost 7 bases and J lost 6 bases. CDR3 size: 14 residues. The CDR3 region is CASTPGQDPGELFF. CDR3 coding DNA: TGTGCCAGTACCCCGGGACAGGATCCCGGGGAGCTGTTTTTT.

CDR3 sequence reads: CASSVEGNHQETQYF. The CDR3 DNA reads as TGTGCCAGCAGCGTGGAGGGGAATCACCAAGAGACCCAGTACTTC. This chain uses TRBV9 with TRBJ2-5; TRBD2 might be the D (6 bases). Germline V lookup: CDR1 SGDLS, CDR2 YYNGEE. The CDR3 length is 15 residues. Between the trimmed V and J ends, which lost 2 bases and 0 bases, there was a span of 11 bases.

Regarding this clone: Other nucleotide sequences in the sample specify the same CDR3. In DNA, the CDR3 is TGTGCCAGCAGTTACTCTAGGGGGACTGAAGCTTTCTTT. It encodes CASSYSRGTEAFF. The rearrangement uses TRBV6-5 and TRBJ1-1; possibly TRBD1 for D (6 bases). V shed 0 bases and J shed 5 bases, with 7 bases lying between them. The CDR3 loop spans 13 amino acids. From germline, CDR1 is MNHEY and CDR2 SVGAGI.

V gene TRBV3-1 (or the pseudogene TRBV3-2) combines with J gene TRBJ2-1, with D perhaps TRBD2 (6 bases). CDR1 is LGHDT and CDR2 is YNNKEL in the germline V gene (reference sequence). The CDR3 runs to 17 residues. Deletions cut 4 bases from V and 1 base from J, with 17 bases between. CDR3 in amino acids: CASSRTSGVPSYNEQFF. The CDR3 DNA reads TGTGCCAGCAGCCGGACATCGGGGGTCCCTTCCTACAATGAGCAGTTCTTC.

This rearrangement joins TRBV6-5 to TRBJ1-2, with a weak D call TRBD1 (6 bases). Trimming removed 4 bases from V and 6 bases from J, with 21 bases in between. This CDR3 is built from 16 residues. Per the germline V gene, CDR1 is MNHEY and CDR2 is SVGAGI. CDR3 in DNA: TGTGCCAGCAGTTTCACCGCGGGGGGGGGCGAAGATGGCTACACCTTC. It specifies CASSFTAGGGEDGYTF.

The V gene is TRBV19, the J gene TRBJ1-4; D call uncertain. Trimming pared 9 bases from V and 0 bases from J, leaving 14 bases between. The CDR3 is 15 residues long. The germline V gene has CDR1 LNHDA and CDR2 SQIVND (reference sequence). CDR3 bases: TGTGCCAGCACCCCCGACCGGGCAACTAATGAAAAACTGTTTTTT. It encodes CASTPDRATNEKLFF.

J is TRBJ1-1 and V is TRBV10-1; D gene uncertain. Trimming removed 4 bases from V and 12 bases from J, with 12 bases in between. The CDR3 spans 11 residues. Germline CDR1 is WNHNN and CDR2 is SYGVQD (reference sequence). The CDR3 coding sequence is TGCGCCAGCAGTGCCGGCGGCCACACTTTCTTT. This encodes CASSAGGHTFF.

This clone occurred once. This rearrangement joins TRBV7-3 to TRBJ2-2, with D perhaps TRBD2 (6 bases). The CDR3 contains 15 residues. The V gene lost 4 bases and the J gene lost 2 bases, with 11 bases spanning the gap. Germline values: CDR1 SGHTA, CDR2 FQGTGA. CDR3: CASSSGGANTGELFF. CDR3 in DNA: TGTGCCAGCAGCTCCGGGGGAGCAAACACCGGGGAGCTGTTTTTT.

This chain links TRBV28 with TRBJ1-1; no clear D gene. Germline CDR1 and CDR2: MDHEN and SYDVKM. V lost 2 bases to trimming and J lost 7 bases, with 5 bases between them. The CDR3 runs to 11 residues. CDR3 DNA sequence: TGTGCCAGCAGTTTAGTCAGTGAAGCTTTCTTT. Amino acid sequence: CASSLVSEAFF.